The clone carrying this T cell receptor beta chain was recorded at least ten times. Its antigen is currently unknown. The junction shows a germline mismatch at one end, possibly a read error. In germline, CDR1 is DFQATT, CDR2 SNEGSKA (reference sequence). The CDR3 runs to 14 residues. The source of the sample is a study of neurological immune-mediated disorders. The study's findings and limits: Multiple sclerosis was found to have the least TCR clonal expansion, below healthy controls, and HTLV-1-associated myelopathy the most. The absence of shared CDR3 amino acid sequences among expanded clones across subjects suggests private repertoires in all groups.

The cDNA was synthesized by means of template-switch 5'RACE, which was carried out with 10-nucleotide random UMIs. A single run covered 15-18 subjects with over 170 million TCR-beta sequences. Each CDR3 protein is one row after TCRdb ran MiXCR on the 5' RACE reads. The table shows about 46,000 distinct CDR3 sequences, with 3% to 3.5% occurring only once. The sequenced sample consisted of PBMCs. The chain combines TRBV20-1 with TRBJ2-3; TRBD2 matches at 8 bases. This clonotype was sampled from a woman aged 50 to 60 with multiple sclerosis. DNA for the CDR3: TGCAGTGCCGAGACTAGCGCGAGCACAGATATGCAGTATTTT. It codes for CSAETSASTDMQYF.